A single sample is the source of the 24 T cell receptor beta chains below, sequenced in a study of T cell responses to AZD1222 COVID-19 vaccine. Profiling relied on immunoSEQ multiplex PCR, and the TCRdb table lists in-frame clones only, not all of them. This sample has around 140,000 clones, with approximately 85% found just once. The sequences come from peripheral blood, collected on day 0 of AZD1222 vaccination. These receptors originate from an adult in good health.

This clone appeared a few times. V usage is TRBV7-9 and J usage is TRBJ1-4, with D possibly TRBD1 on 5 matching bases. The CDR3 has 13 residues. Germline CDR1 and CDR2: SEHNR and FQNEAQ (reference sequence). The V and J ends lost 5 bases and 3 bases respectively, with 7 bases between them. CDR3 sequence reads: CASSRQPNEKLFF. CDR3 nucleotide sequence: TGTGCCAGCAGCCGACAGCCTAATGAAAAACTGTTTTTT.

This rearrangement joins TRBV3-1 (or the pseudogene TRBV3-2) to TRBJ2-1; 7 bases are shared with TRBD2. CDR3 length: 15 residues. J was trimmed by 5 bases and V by 3 bases; bases with no gene match: 7. Germline V gene data show CDR1 as LGHDT and CDR2 as YNNKEL (reference sequence). This CDR3 reads CASSQVRDYDNEQFF. The DNA of the CDR3 is TGTGCCAGCAGCCAGGTCCGGGACTATGACAATGAGCAGTTCTTC.

The chain combines TRBV10-3 with TRBJ2-7, with 8 bases matching TRBD2. V was clipped by 8 bases and J by 4 bases; unmatched bases: 7. CDR1 is ENHRY and CDR2 is SYGVKD in the germline V gene. This CDR3 is 13 amino acids long. In nucleotides, the CDR3 is TGTGCCATCGCGACGGGAGGGCCTTACGAGCAGTACTTC. Protein: CAIATGGPYEQYF.

The chain links TRBV12-3 or TRBV12-4 to TRBJ1-2, with D perhaps TRBD1 (5 bases). The CDR3 contains 13 residues. The V and J ends lost 4 bases and 4 bases respectively, with 10 bases between them. The CDR3 DNA is TGTGCCAGCAGTTGGGGGACGACCTATGGCTACACCTTC. Translated, it gives CASSWGTTYGYTF.

This clone was detected only a few times. The chain couples TRBV6-5 to TRBJ1-2, with no clear D. The ends were cut back, 10 bases at V and 2 bases at J, with 14 bases in the middle. Per germline, CDR1 MNHEY and CDR2 SVGAGI. The CDR3 runs 13 residues. DNA for the CDR3: TGTGCCATCCGAAAAGGTTTGAACTATGGCTACACCTTC. Its translation: CAIRKGLNYGYTF.

V and J are TRBV5-1 and TRBJ2-3, with no clear D. The V gene lost 4 bases and the J gene lost 0 bases, with 12 bases spanning the gap. Germline V CDR1 and CDR2: SGHRS, YFSETQ. The CDR3 consists of 15 residues. DNA of the CDR3: TGCGCCAGCAGCCCCCTGGCGACTAGCACAGATACGCAGTATTTT. It encodes CASSPLATSTDTQYF.

The V call is TRBV13, the J call TRBJ2-2, with a weak D call TRBD2 (5 bases). Germline values: CDR1 PRHDT, CDR2 FYEKMQ (reference sequence). This CDR3 contains 15 residues. V was clipped by 3 bases and J by 4 bases, with 12 bases between them. CDR3 amino acids: CASSFVRGATGELFF. The CDR3 nucleotides are TGTGCCAGCAGCTTTGTTCGGGGAGCCACCGGGGAGCTGTTTTTT.

The chain recombines TRBV18 with TRBJ1-1; 8 nucleotides match TRBD1. The V gene end was trimmed by 6 bases and the J gene end by 1 base; junction bases not matched to a gene: 7. Germline CDR1 is KGHSH and CDR2 is LQKENI. The CDR3 length is 15 residues. CDR3 loop: CASSPQGARNTEAFF. In nucleotides, the CDR3 is TGTGCCAGCTCCCCCCAGGGGGCGAGGAACACTGAAGCTTTCTTT.

The rearrangement links TRBV7-9 to TRBJ1-6; no clear D. Trimming shortened V by 8 bases and J by 8 bases, and 13 bases separated the two germline ends. CDR3 length: 13 amino acids. The germline CDR1 and CDR2 sequences are SEHNR and FQNEAQ (reference sequence). The CDR3 spells CASESMGDSPLHF. CDR3 in DNA: TGTGCCAGCGAGAGCATGGGAGATTCACCCCTCCACTTT. Complete variable domain (other parts from reference TRBV7-9 and TRBJ1-6): DTGVSQNPRHKITKRGQNVTFRCDPISEHNRLYWYRQTLGQGPEFLTYFQNEAQLEKSRLLSDRFSAERPKGSFSTLEIQRTEQGDSAMYLCASESMGDSPLHFGNGTRLTVT.

The chain has TRBV10-2 and TRBJ1-1, with no clear D. V lost 1 base to trimming and J lost 4 bases, with 13 bases between them. Germline V gene sequence: CDR1 WSHSY, CDR2 SAAADI. The CDR3 covers 15 residues. The CDR3 is CASSEYPYLSTEAFF. For the CDR3, the DNA is TGCGCCAGCAGTGAGTATCCATACTTGAGCACTGAAGCTTTCTTT.

The chain couples TRBV30 to TRBJ1-2; D is perhaps TRBD1 (5 bases). V lost 5 bases and J 4 bases, leaving 11 bases between the germline ends. This CDR3 comprises 12 residues. The V gene's germline CDR1 is GTSNPN and CDR2 SVGIG (reference sequence). The CDR3 coding sequence is TGTGCCTGGGAGGGGACTTTCTATGGCTACACCTTC. Its translation: CAWEGTFYGYTF.

This clone was seen only a few times. The CDR3 spells CASSEAGPGEKLFF. CDR3 in DNA: TGTGCCAGCAGTGAAGCAGGGCCGGGGGAAAAACTGTTTTTT. The chain carries TRBV2 and TRBJ1-4, with unresolved D. Germline CDR1 and CDR2: SNHLY and FYNNEI. The CDR3 extends over 14 amino acids. Trimming took 0 bases from V and 8 from J, leaving 10 bases between them.

The rearrangement uses TRBV30 and TRBJ1-2; no clear D. The CDR3 totals 12 residues. Trimming pared 2 bases from V and 8 bases from J, leaving 12 bases between. Germline V gives CDR1 GTSNPN, CDR2 SVGIG (reference sequence). CDR3 sequence (DNA): TGTGCCTGGAGTTCGGGTAGTTGGGGCTACACCTTC. This sequence encodes CAWSSGSWGYTF. Using reference TRBV30 and TRBJ1-2 for the parts outside the CDR3, the full variable domain is SQTIHQWPATLVQPVGSPLSLECTVEGTSNPNLYWYRQAAGRGLQLLFYSVGIGQISSEVPQNLSASRPQDRQFILSSKKLLLSDSGFYLCAWSSGSWGYTFGSGTRLTVV.

This chain connects TRBV28 to TRBJ1-1; D possibly corresponds to TRBD1 (5 bases). The V gene's germline CDR1 is MDHEN and CDR2 SYDVKM. The V end was cut by 3 bases, the J end by 3 bases, with 23 bases between. This CDR3 contains 18 residues. CDR3 residues: CASSFGHAQNTMDTEAFF. The DNA of the CDR3 is TGTGCCAGCAGTTTTGGACACGCCCAGAACACCATGGACACTGAAGCTTTCTTT.

The gene calls are TRBV11-2 and TRBJ2-7; maybe TRBD2 (5 bases). The CDR3 sequence is 15 residues long. V lost 0 bases and J 0 bases, leaving 9 bases between the germline ends. CDR1 and CDR2 (germline): SGHAT, FQNNGV. CDR3 in DNA: TGTGCCAGCAGCTTAGAAGCGGTCGACTCCTACGAGCAGTACTTC. Protein: CASSLEAVDSYEQYF.

V is TRBV27 and J is TRBJ2-3; D may be TRBD1 or TRBD2 (5 bases each). Germline V gives CDR1 MNHEY, CDR2 SMNVEV (reference sequence). V lost 5 bases and J lost 6, with 18 bases in between. The length of the CDR3 is 15 residues. CDR3 in DNA: TGTGCCAGCAGTCCATGGGACCTTAATTTGGATACGCAGTATTTT. The encoded protein is CASSPWDLNLDTQYF.

A remark on this clone: Other DNA sequences of this sample code for an identical CDR3. CDR3 coding DNA: TGTGCCTGGAGCGATGGGGGCAGGGATTCACCCCTCCACTTT. Protein: CAWSDGGRDSPLHF. The genes are TRBV30 and TRBJ1-6, with D possibly being TRBD1 (6 bases). The germline V gene has CDR1 GTSNPN and CDR2 SVGIG (reference sequence). The V and J ends lost 3 bases and 8 bases respectively, with 14 bases between them. The CDR3 sequence is 14 residues long.

This sequence joins TRBV11-3 and TRBJ2-2; 13 nucleotides align to TRBD2. The V gene's germline CDR1 is SGHNT and CDR2 YENEEA. The V gene end was trimmed by 5 bases and the J gene end by 4 bases; junction bases not matched to a gene: 4. This CDR3 region has 16 residues. CDR3 amino acids: CASSPGLAGVTGELFF. CDR3 DNA sequence: TGTGCCAGCAGCCCCGGACTAGCGGGAGTCACCGGGGAGCTGTTTTTT.

V is TRBV12-3 or TRBV12-4 and J is TRBJ2-7; no clear D. The germline V and J ends were trimmed by 8 bases and 2 bases, with 7 bases remaining between them. CDR3 length: 11 amino acids. Here the CDR3 reads CASSATYEQYF. The CDR3 DNA follows: TGTGCCAGCTCCGCAACCTACGAGCAGTACTTC.

The chain employs TRBV6-5 and TRBJ1-3, with no clear D. CDR3 length: 16 amino acids. Germline CDR1 is MNHEY and CDR2 is SVGAGI. Trimming removed 0 bases from V and 0 bases from J, with 9 bases in between. The CDR3 nucleotides are TGTGCCAGCAGTTACTCGATCCAAGACTCTGGAAACACCATATATTTT. Its translation is CASSYSIQDSGNTIYF.

As regards this clone: The DNA is omitted, as the CDR3 cannot be located on it reliably, and the CDR3 follows TCRdb's listing. The chain combines TRBV9 with TRBJ1-1. The CDR3 spans 12 residues, counting both ends. Germline lookup yields CDR1 SGDLS and CDR2 YYNGEE. The CDR3 loop is CASSVGGGAPFF.

In this sample, this clone turned up once. The chain recombines TRBV11-2 with TRBJ2-7; TRBD2 might be the D (6 bases). Germline values: CDR1 SGHAT, CDR2 FQNNGV. This CDR3 spans 13 amino acids. The V and J ends lost 7 bases and 2 bases respectively, with 12 bases between them. The CDR3 DNA sequence: TGTGCCAGCACCCCGGGACTCGCCTACGAGCAGTACTTC. As protein: CASTPGLAYEQYF.

The chain uses TRBV7-9 and TRBJ1-2, with a tentative D call TRBD1 (6 bases). The germline V and J ends were trimmed by 4 bases and 4 bases, with 10 bases remaining between them. Germline V gene sequence: CDR1 SEHNR, CDR2 FQNEAQ (reference sequence). This CDR3 has 13 amino acids. CDR3 sequence (DNA): TGTGCCAGCAGCTCTAGGACAGTCTATGGCTACACCTTC. Translation gives CASSSRTVYGYTF.

In this sample, this clone turned up a few times. J is TRBJ2-7 and V is TRBV9, with D uncertain. The length of the CDR3 is 14 residues. CDR1 is SGDLS and CDR2 is YYNGEE in the germline V gene. V dropped 3 bases and J dropped 3 bases, with 13 bases sitting between them. The CDR3 DNA reads TGTGCCAGCAGCGCCCTGGGTGCCGGCTACGAGCAGTACTTC. It translates to CASSALGAGYEQYF. Using reference TRBV9 and TRBJ2-7 for the parts outside the CDR3, the full variable domain is DSGVTQTPKHLITATGQRVTLRCSPRSGDLSVYWYQQSLDQGLQFLIQYYNGEERAKGNILERFSAQQFPDLHSELNLSSLELGDSALYFCASSALGAGYEQYFGPGTRLTVT.